The next 5 T cell receptor beta chains were all read from a single sample in a study of shared clonotypes between healthy human individuals. Sequencing was performed with immunoSEQ multiplex PCR; in TCRdb, only in-frame clones are kept and a portion is missing. The sample lists 2 million to 2.5 million clones, around 92% seen once, with 0.37% in the top ten. The sequencing sample was made of naive CD4+ T cells from PBMCs. Subset meaning: CD45RA+ positively selected. These TCRs come from a man aged 18 to 29 in good health. Some clones in this sample may be carry-over from other donors' samples.

This chain uses TRBV6-4 with TRBJ2-3, with TRBD2 matching over 11 bases. CDR1 and CDR2 (germline): MRHNA, SNTAGT. After removal of 4 bases from V and 4 bases from J, the junction contained 4 bases not matched to a gene. The CDR3 is made up of 15 amino acids. The CDR3 DNA reads as TGTGCCAGCAGTGGCGGACTAGCGGGTCCAGATACGCAGTATTTT. This gives the protein CASSGGLAGPDTQYF.

Concerning this clone: The sample has other DNA sequences that encode this CDR3 too. The chain couples TRBV7-2 to TRBJ1-3, with D uncertain. Germline values: CDR1 SGHTA, CDR2 FQGNSA. The CDR3 is 15 amino acids. V was clipped by 1 base and J by 0 bases, with 7 bases between them. The CDR3 DNA follows: TGTGCCAGCAGCTTAGTTCTGAGCTCTGGAAACACCATATATTTT. As protein: CASSLVLSSGNTIYF.

This clone was counted once. V usage is TRBV7-3 and J usage is TRBJ1-1; D not resolved. Trimming removed 5 bases from V and 2 bases from J, with 9 bases in between. Germline CDR1 reads SGHTA; CDR2 reads FQGTGA. This CDR3 spans 13 amino acids. The CDR3 sequence: CASSTHRNTEAFF. CDR3 coding DNA: TGTGCCAGCAGCACCCACAGAAACACTGAAGCTTTCTTT.

The chain is built from TRBV28 and TRBJ1-4, with unresolved D. The germline V gene encodes CDR1 MDHEN and CDR2 SYDVKM. Trimming left V 6 bases short and J 2 bases short, with 13 bases between. The CDR3 sequence is 15 residues long. CDR3 DNA: TGTGCCAGCAGCCTTATGTCCCTTACTAATGAAAAACTGTTTTTT. This translates into CASSLMSLTNEKLFF.

The chain carries TRBV9 and TRBJ1-3; 9 nucleotides match TRBD1. V gave up 0 bases and J gave up 2 bases; unmatched junction bases: 9. From germline, CDR1 is SGDLS and CDR2 YYNGEE. The length of the CDR3 is 18 residues. The CDR3 nucleotides are TGTGCCAGCAGCGTAGGGGACAGGGAATTTCGGGCTGGAAACACCATATATTTT. Encoded protein: CASSVGDREFRAGNTIYF.